The 23 T cell receptor beta chains below all came from one sample that was sequenced in a study of monozygotic twins with inflammatory bowel disease. From its re-call of the 5' RACE reads, TCRdb lists each CDR3 protein once, without DNA. The sample has fewer than 200,000 distinct CDR3 sequences, and its top ten clones hold around 2.8%. The specimen sequenced was blood. The receptors shown here come from a human donor with ulcerative colitis or Crohn's disease, or a healthy co-twin of an affected twin (not recorded which).

The J gene is TRBJ2-2, the V gene TRBV2. This CDR3 comprises 15 residues. The V gene's germline CDR1 is SNHLY and CDR2 FYNNEI. This CDR3 reads CASSEVRSATGELFF.

V usage is TRBV10-2 and J usage is TRBJ2-1. CDR1 and CDR2 from the germline V gene are WSHSY and SAAADI. The CDR3 runs to 14 residues. Here the CDR3 reads CASSLQSSYNEQFF.

V and J are TRBV7-8 and TRBJ1-4. Germline values: CDR1 SGHVS, CDR2 FQNEAQ. The CDR3 length is 16 residues. The CDR3 spells CASTYWEGATNEKLFF.

V and J are TRBV28 and TRBJ1-6; absent DNA, TCRdb's TRBD1 call cannot be checked. From germline, CDR1 is MDHEN and CDR2 SYDVKM. CDR3 size: 15 residues. The CDR3 reads CASSLGGAYNSPLHF.

The gene calls are TRBV27 and TRBJ2-7; TCRdb reports TRBD2, a call that lacks DNA to check it against. The CDR3 extends over 14 amino acids. From germline, CDR1 is MNHEY and CDR2 SMNVEV (reference sequence). CDR3 loop: CASSLRDGSYEQYF.

The J gene is TRBJ1-3, the V gene TRBV4-1; the TCRdb call, TRBD1, lacks DNA for checking. The CDR3 sequence is 21 residues long. Germline V gives CDR1 MGHRA, CDR2 YSYEKL. CDR3 protein: CASSHKWMGVLIRESGNTIYF.

The chain carries TRBV27 and TRBJ2-7; TCRdb returns TRBD1, unconfirmable since there is no DNA. Germline values: CDR1 MNHEY, CDR2 SMNVEV (reference sequence). This CDR3 has 17 amino acids. This CDR3 reads CASSSRDRGRLPGEQYF.

This rearrangement joins TRBV3-1 to TRBJ2-7; as DNA is missing, the TRBD2 call by TCRdb cannot be tested. This CDR3 is built from 14 residues. Germline CDR1 reads LGHDT; CDR2 reads YNNKEL (reference sequence). CDR3 sequence: CASSPLAGGNEQYF.

This sequence joins TRBV4-2 and TRBJ2-2; TCRdb calls TRBD1, which cannot be checked without DNA. This CDR3 has 16 residues. From germline, CDR1 is LGHNA and CDR2 YNFKEQ. The CDR3 is CASSPFGAEGIGELFF.

CDR3 residues: CSAMSQGVEETQYF. This sequence joins TRBV20-1 and TRBJ2-5; the D call of TRBD1 rests on TCRdb alone, since no DNA is present to check it. Germline V lookup: CDR1 DFQATT, CDR2 SNEGSKA (reference sequence). The CDR3 spans 14 residues.

The chain combines TRBV10-3 with TRBJ2-3; the TCRdb call, TRBD2, lacks DNA for checking. The CDR3 length is 18 residues. Germline V gene lookup returns CDR1 ENHRY and CDR2 SYGVKD. The CDR3 sequence: CAISESELAGGPGDTQYF.

The chain combines TRBV7-3 with TRBJ2-3. The CDR3 has 15 amino acids. Per the germline V gene, CDR1 is SGHTA and CDR2 is FQGTGA. The CDR3 loop is CASSLGRKSTDTQYF. The variable domain in full, completed from reference TRBV7-3 and TRBJ2-3, reads GAGVSQTPSNKVTEKGKYVELRCDPISGHTALYWYRQSLGQGPEFLIYFQGTGAADDSGLPNDRFFAVRPEGSVSTLKIQRTERGDSAVYLCASSLGRKSTDTQYFGPGTRLTVL.

The V and J genes are TRBV5-1 and TRBJ2-7; TCRdb's D call of TRBD1 is untestable without DNA. The V gene's germline CDR1 is SGHRS and CDR2 YFSETQ. This CDR3 region has 16 residues. CDR3 in amino acids: CASSQTGGAYLYEQYF.

The chain has TRBV7-9 and TRBJ2-2; TCRdb names TRBD2, which stays unverified in the absence of DNA. Germline CDR1 and CDR2: SEHNR and FQNEAQ (reference sequence). The CDR3 is 15 amino acids. This chain's CDR3 is CASSSGGLVTGELFF. The variable domain in full, with the rest retrieved from reference TRBV7-9 and TRBJ2-2, is DTGVSQNPRHKITKRGQNVTFRCDPISEHNRLYWYRQTLGQGPEFLTYFQNEAQLEKSRLLSDRFSAERPKGSFSTLEIQRTEQGDSAMYLCASSSGGLVTGELFFGEGSRLTVL.

V gene TRBV29-1 combines with J gene TRBJ2-3; TCRdb returns TRBD1, unconfirmable since there is no DNA. The V gene's germline CDR1 is SQVTM and CDR2 ANQGSEA. This CDR3 is built from 13 residues. CDR3 protein: CSVARGPGDTQYF.

The chain recombines TRBV2 with TRBJ2-5; TCRdb selects TRBD1, and the lack of DNA leaves this call unchecked. Germline loops: CDR1 SNHLY, CDR2 FYNNEI. The CDR3 spans 13 residues. The CDR3 is CASSVRRGETQYF.

V gene TRBV24-1 combines with J gene TRBJ2-2. Germline V lookup: CDR1 KGHDR, CDR2 SFDVKD. The CDR3 is made up of 15 amino acids. CDR3 protein: CATSDLQPGTGELFF.

The chain couples TRBV29-1 to TRBJ1-4. From germline, CDR1 is SQVTM and CDR2 ANQGSEA. The CDR3 is 12 residues long. CDR3 protein: CSVMGGVEKLFF.

CDR3 protein: CASSQDVTGSKNILYF. This chain links TRBV4-2 with TRBJ2-4; the TCRdb call, TRBD1, lacks DNA for checking. This CDR3 region has 16 residues. Germline CDR1 and CDR2: LGHNA and YNFKEQ.

The V and J genes are TRBV18 and TRBJ1-3. CDR1 and CDR2 (germline): KGHSH, LQKENI. The CDR3 sequence is 15 residues long. The CDR3 here is CASSPQTDSGNTIYF.

This chain connects TRBV6-1 to TRBJ2-1; TCRdb returns TRBD2, unconfirmable since there is no DNA. CDR1 MNHNS and CDR2 SASEGT come from the germline V gene. The CDR3 sequence is 14 residues long. The CDR3 spells CAGTGTAAYNEQFF.

This chain joins TRBV7-3 and TRBJ2-7; TCRdb outputs TRBD2, but without DNA this stays unchecked. This CDR3 is built from 13 residues. The germline gives CDR1 SGHTA, CDR2 FQGTGA. CDR3 sequence reads: CASSQGREGEQYF.

The CDR3 sequence: CASSSEGQPQHF. The rearrangement links TRBV7-9 to TRBJ1-5. CDR1 SEHNR and CDR2 FQNEAQ come from the germline V gene (reference sequence). The CDR3 is made up of 12 amino acids.